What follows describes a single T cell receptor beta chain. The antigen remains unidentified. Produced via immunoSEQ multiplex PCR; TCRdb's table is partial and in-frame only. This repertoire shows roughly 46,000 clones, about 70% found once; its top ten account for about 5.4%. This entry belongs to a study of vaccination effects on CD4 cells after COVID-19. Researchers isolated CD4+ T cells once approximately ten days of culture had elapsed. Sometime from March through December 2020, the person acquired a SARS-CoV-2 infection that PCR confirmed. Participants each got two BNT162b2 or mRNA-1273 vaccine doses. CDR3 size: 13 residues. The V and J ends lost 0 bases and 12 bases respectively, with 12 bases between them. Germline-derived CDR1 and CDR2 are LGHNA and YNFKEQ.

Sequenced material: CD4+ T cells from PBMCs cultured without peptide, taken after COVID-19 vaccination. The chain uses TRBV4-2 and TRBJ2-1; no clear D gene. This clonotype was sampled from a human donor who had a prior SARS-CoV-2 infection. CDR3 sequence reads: CASSQDRLVRQFF. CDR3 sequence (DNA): TGTGCCAGCAGCCAAGATAGGCTGGTGCGGCAGTTCTTC.